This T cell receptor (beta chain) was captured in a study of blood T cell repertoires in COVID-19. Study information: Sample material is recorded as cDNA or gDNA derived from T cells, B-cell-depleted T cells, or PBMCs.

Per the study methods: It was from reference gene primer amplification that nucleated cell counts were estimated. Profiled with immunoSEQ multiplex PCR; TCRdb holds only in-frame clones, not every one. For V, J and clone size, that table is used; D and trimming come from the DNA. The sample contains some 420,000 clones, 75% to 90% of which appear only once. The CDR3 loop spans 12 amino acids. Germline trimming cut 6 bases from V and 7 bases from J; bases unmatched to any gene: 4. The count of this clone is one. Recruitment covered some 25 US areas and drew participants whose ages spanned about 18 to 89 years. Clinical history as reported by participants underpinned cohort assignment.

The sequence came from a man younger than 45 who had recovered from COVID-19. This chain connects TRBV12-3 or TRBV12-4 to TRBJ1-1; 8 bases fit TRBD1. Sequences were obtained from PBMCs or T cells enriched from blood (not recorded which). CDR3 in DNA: TGTGCCAGCAGCCGCGGACAGGGTGAAGCTTTCTTT. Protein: CASSRGQGEAFF.